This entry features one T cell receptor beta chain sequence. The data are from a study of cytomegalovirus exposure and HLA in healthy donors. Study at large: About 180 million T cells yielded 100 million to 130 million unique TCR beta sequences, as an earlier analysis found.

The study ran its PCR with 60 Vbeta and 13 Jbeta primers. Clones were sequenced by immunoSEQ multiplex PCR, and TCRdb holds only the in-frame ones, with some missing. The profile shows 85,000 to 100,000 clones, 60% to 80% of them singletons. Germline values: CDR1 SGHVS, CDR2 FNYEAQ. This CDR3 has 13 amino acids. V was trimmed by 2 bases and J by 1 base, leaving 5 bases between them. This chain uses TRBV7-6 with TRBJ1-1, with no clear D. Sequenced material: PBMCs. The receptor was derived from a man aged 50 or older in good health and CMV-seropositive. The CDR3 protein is CASSLQENTEAFF. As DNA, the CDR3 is TGTGCCAGCAGCTTACAGGAGAACACTGAAGCTTTCTTT.